The next 5 T cell receptor beta chains were all read from a single sample in a study of T cell clones after liver transplantation. Assay used: immunoSEQ multiplex PCR; TCRdb lists only in-frame clones, some missing. The table has some 80,000 clones, over 80% seen once. Sequencing was performed on CD4+ T cells from blood, taken almost 47 months after liver transplant. The receptors come from a human patient who received a liver transplant. Some T cells may have originated in the graft donor.

This clone was observed a single time. The V call is TRBV30, the J call TRBJ2-7; D may match TRBD1 or TRBD2 (5 bases each). This CDR3 is 13 amino acids long. Trimming stripped 5 bases from V and 3 bases from J, with 14 bases between. Germline V CDR1 and CDR2: GTSNPN, SVGIG (reference sequence). The CDR3 region is CAWGPGRLYEQYF. In DNA, the CDR3 is TGTGCCTGGGGCCCGGGACGCCTCTACGAGCAGTACTTC.

The gene calls are TRBV5-1 and TRBJ2-2; D is uncertain. V lost 0 bases, J lost 6 bases, and 9 bases lay in between. The germline V gene has CDR1 SGHRS and CDR2 YFSETQ. This CDR3 spans 14 amino acids. The CDR3 coding sequence is TGCGCCAGCAGCTTGGACGGTCGGTCCGGGGAGCTGTTTTTT. It codes for CASSLDGRSGELFF.

This clone was seen only a few times. J is TRBJ2-7 and V is TRBV28; 10 bases agree with TRBD2. The CDR3 consists of 17 residues. Germline V CDR1 and CDR2: MDHEN, SYDVKM. J was trimmed by 1 base and V by 2 bases; bases with no gene match: 8. The CDR3, as DNA: TGTGCCAGCAGTTTAGGGTCGGCTAGCGGGAGTTCCTACGAGCAGTACTTC. This codes for CASSLGSASGSSYEQYF.

The chain combines TRBV29-1 with TRBJ2-7; D possibly matches TRBD1 or TRBD2 (5 bases each). Germline CDR1 SQVTM, CDR2 ANQGSEA. The CDR3 is 13 amino acids. V was clipped by 6 bases and J by 0 bases, with 12 bases between them. CDR3 loop: CSVPGASSYEQYF. DNA of the CDR3: TGCAGCGTCCCCGGGGCCAGCTCCTACGAGCAGTACTTC.

This rearrangement joins TRBV15 to TRBJ1-4; D not certain. Trimming took 11 bases from V and 2 from J, leaving 12 bases between them. Per the germline V gene, CDR1 is LNHNV and CDR2 is YYDKDF (reference sequence). This CDR3 comprises 13 residues. The CDR3 nucleotides read TGTGCCGTGTCCCGGACCACTAATGAAAAACTGTTTTTT. Its translation is CAVSRTTNEKLFF. Variable domain in full (rest from reference TRBV15 and TRBJ1-4): DAMVIQNPRYQVTQFGKPVTLSCSQTLNHNVMYWYQQKSSQAPKLLFHYYDKDFNNEADTPDNFQSRRPNTSFCFLDIRSPGLGDTAMYLCAVSRTTNEKLFFGSGTQLSVL.